This T cell receptor beta chain was documented in a study of T cell responses to AZD1222 COVID-19 vaccine. Per the germline V gene, CDR1 is MNHEY and CDR2 is SVGEGT. The V and J ends lost 5 bases and 1 base, in that order; junction bases with no gene match: 6. This CDR3 region has 15 residues. Study results and limitations: There were repertoire samples only from the period after the peak T cell response.

TCRdb's copy holds only in-frame clones and misses some; the assay was immunoSEQ multiplex PCR. The sample includes more than 80,000 clones, around nine tenths of them seen just once. With respect to this clone: Its antigen is unknown.

The clonotype was recovered from an adult in good health. This material consisted of peripheral blood, taken on day 0 of MenACWY control vaccination. The chain employs TRBV6-2 or TRBV6-3 and TRBJ1-1; 8 nucleotides line up with TRBD1. This CDR3 reads CASSDDRGSNTEAFF. The CDR3 DNA is TGTGCCAGCAGTGACGACAGGGGCTCGAACACTGAAGCTTTCTTT.